The sequence of this T cell receptor beta chain was determined in a study of regulatory T cells in long-lasting Graves disease (dated by TCRdb to about 2021). With respect to the entire study: Newly diagnosed Graves' disease patients had taken antithyroid drugs for less than 3 months. Persistent Graves' disease patients were compared with newly diagnosed Graves' disease patients by peripheral blood TCR sequencing and RNA sequencing. A total of approximately 35 samples underwent TCR sequencing: about 13 from persistent and approximately 20 from newly diagnosed Graves' disease patients. The study was conducted in China and was registered as a clinical trial.

Explained via the paper, the time point label denotes: newly diagnosed GD, antithyroid drugs for less than 3 months. RNA was extracted from PBMCs in TRIzol for both TCR sequencing and RNA sequencing. The diagnosis of Graves' disease was made according to American Thyroid Association guidelines. Patients were recruited from an endocrinology department in Xi'an, China. Each patient gave about 10 milliliters of peripheral blood, collected in an EDTA anticoagulant tube. Ficoll Paque Plus density gradient separation was used to isolate PBMCs, and no additional T cell sorting was done. An Agilent 2100 Bioanalyzer and agarose gel were used to assess RNA quality, and a NanoDrop 2000 was used to measure RNA concentration. The CDR3 sequence holds 12 residues, the cysteine and phenylalanine included. The kept DNA is CDR3 alone, 36 bases in frame from the first base. Trimmed from V: 6 bases; trimmed from J: 10 bases; junction bases lacking a gene match: 8.

The investigation overall reported the following: Only peripheral blood was studied, because thyroid tissue, the primary lesion, was inaccessible. More public clonotypes were shared among persistent patients (2,741) than among newly diagnosed patients (966). Compared with newly diagnosed patients, patients with persistent Graves' disease had lower TCR Shannon entropy and fewer highly expanded clones, which suggests clonal expansion. Persistent disease showed preferential use of TRBV28, TRBJ1-2 and TRBJ2-5, whereas newly diagnosed disease favored TRBV20-1 and TRBJ2-1. Sequencing and analysis were restricted to the TCR beta chain. The small sample size was acknowledged by the authors as a limitation that may reduce accuracy.

The library was generated by multiplex PCR. Sequencing took place on an Illumina HiSeq 4000. To build TCR beta libraries, CDR3 regions were amplified by Arm-PCR using iRepertoire HTBI primers. Before sequencing, the PCR products went through gel purification. In the original analysis: A total of 62 TRBV and 14 TRBJ segments were identified across samples and were used for gene usage analysis of CDR3 amino acid clonotypes. COPE and FqMerger were used to merge the filtered high-quality paired reads into contigs. BLAST was used to align contigs to the IMGT TRBV, TRBD and TRBJ reference genes, and CDR3 was defined following IMGT. Any clonotype with a frequency above 0.1% was classified as a highly expanded clone. Shannon entropy was used to measure repertoire diversity, and the Gini coefficient was used to measure V-J evenness. A clonotype was considered public if more than one individual shared it. TCRdb passed the public sequencing reads through fastp at Q25 and MiXCR, retaining productive beta sequences. Entries that share a CDR3 protein sequence are merged under the most common genes and DNA. These V and J calls are TCRdb output, not the study's own analysis. The sample yields around 480,000 distinct CDR3 sequences; 15% to 20% were counted once. Clones ranked in the top ten supply 10% to 15% of the sample.

A remark on this clonotype: There is no known antigen for this receptor. Base qualities are not provided; no much larger clone lies one nucleotide away.

These data also featured in a second study, about T cells in Graves' hyperthyroidism and ophthalmopathy. As the second study states: Stable Graves' hyperthyroidism was defined as the absence of progression to ophthalmopathy over 18 months of follow-up. Hyperthyroidism patients were aged 18 to 65 years and newly diagnosed, with disease duration of less than 2 months. Any patient with an uncontrolled infection, another autoimmune disease, pregnancy or lactation was excluded. Clinical symptoms, serum thyroxine and TRAb, thyroid ultrasound, and orbital computed tomography formed the basis for the diagnoses. The first round of RT-PCR for the TCR CDR3 was performed with the HTBI primer set and the Qiagen OneStep RT-PCR kit. Most expanded thyroid clonotypes (frequency above 0.001) were also detected in blood, suggesting blood repertoires may reflect thyroid immune responses. In cross-validation, a model built on a 13 V-J signature told ophthalmopathy apart from stable hyperthyroidism with approximately 90% sensitivity and roughly 81% specificity, and in testing the same model reached 80%/75%. In validation, the model predicted progression to ophthalmopathy a median of about 6 months before onset, with 70% to 71% sensitivity and around 76% specificity. To identify distinguishing TCR V-J signatures, a discovery cohort of some 100 patients was used, comprising under 45 with Graves' ophthalmopathy and roughly 60 with stable Graves' hyperthyroidism. Prospective prediction of ophthalmopathy was tested in an independent validation cohort of some 20 hyperthyroidism patients and 17 patients who later progressed to ophthalmopathy. The 90 or so discovery patients were randomly split 7:3 into training and test sets. In addition, the study compared T-cell repertoires in thyroid tissue and in blood from roughly six Graves' hyperthyroidism patients. After sampling, hyperthyroidism patients received methimazole starting at 30 mg daily, and ophthalmopathy patients received high-dose intravenous methylprednisolone. The libraries were constructed in a second round of multiplex PCR and then size-selected and purified. Paired-end sequencing of the libraries was performed with 100 bp reads on an Illumina HiSeq2000. SOAPnuke was used to process the raw data, removing reads that contained adapters or uncalled bases, had a mean Phred below 15, or lacked an exact match to the constant primer or identifier. COPE v1.2.5 was used to merge high-quality paired reads, and clonotypes were defined as unique nucleotide sequences. Clonotypes were aligned to IMGT TRBV, TRBD and TRBJ reference segments using MiTCR v1.1. The analysis included only V-J combinations with a frequency above 0.0001, which together covered more than 99% of the repertoires. The TCS score was defined as the ratio of F50 (clonal expansion) to E x V (chaos), calculated using BLOSUM62-based TCRdist between CDR3 peptides within each V-J. Welch's t-statistics and random forest reduced 500 to 650 V-J features to roughly 13, which were used in a naive Bayes classifier (R e1071). No statistical method was used to fix the sample size in advance, and group allocation was not hidden from the investigators. TCR Vbeta CDR3 sequencing of approximately 140 peripheral blood samples (over 40 ophthalmopathy, under 80 hyperthyroidism and approximately 17 progressor patients) is reported in the paper.

The clonotype comes from a middle-aged man with Graves disease. Donor details come from another sample of the same person, matched by shared clones. This specimen consisted of peripheral blood mononuclear cells (PBMCs), obtained at new diagnosis, from a patient treated with antithyroid drugs. Recombination joined TRBV12-3 or TRBV12-4 with TRBJ2-7, with 8 junctional bases fitting TRBD2. The CDR3 region reads CASSSSGFFQYF. The DNA sequence is given as TGTGCCAGCAGCTCTAGCGGGTTTTTTCAGTACTTC.